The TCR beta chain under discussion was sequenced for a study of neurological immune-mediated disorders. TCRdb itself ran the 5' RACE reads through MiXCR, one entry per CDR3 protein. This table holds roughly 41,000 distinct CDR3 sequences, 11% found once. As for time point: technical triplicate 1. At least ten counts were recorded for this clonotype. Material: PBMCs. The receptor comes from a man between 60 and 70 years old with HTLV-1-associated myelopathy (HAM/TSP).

In nucleotides, the CDR3 is TGTGCCAGCAGCTTCGTTACTCCGGGGACCGGGGAGCTGTTTTTT. Translation: CASSFVTPGTGELFF. J is TRBJ2-2 and V is TRBV5-6, with D tentatively TRBD2 (5 bases). The germline V and J ends were trimmed by 2 bases and 5 bases, with 13 bases remaining between them. This CDR3 has 15 residues. Germline V gene lookup returns CDR1 SGHDT and CDR2 YYEEEE.